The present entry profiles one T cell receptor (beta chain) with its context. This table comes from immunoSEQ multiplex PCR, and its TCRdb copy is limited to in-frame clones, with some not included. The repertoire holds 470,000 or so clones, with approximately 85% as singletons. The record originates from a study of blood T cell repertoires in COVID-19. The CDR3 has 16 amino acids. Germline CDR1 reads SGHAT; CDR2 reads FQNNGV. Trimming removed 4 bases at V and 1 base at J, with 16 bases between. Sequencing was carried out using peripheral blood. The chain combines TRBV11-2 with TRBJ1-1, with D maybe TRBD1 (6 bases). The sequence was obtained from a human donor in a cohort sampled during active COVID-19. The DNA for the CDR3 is TGTGCCAGCAGCTCCCGGACAGTTTTAGCGAACACTGAAGCTTTCTTT. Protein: CASSSRTVLANTEAFF.